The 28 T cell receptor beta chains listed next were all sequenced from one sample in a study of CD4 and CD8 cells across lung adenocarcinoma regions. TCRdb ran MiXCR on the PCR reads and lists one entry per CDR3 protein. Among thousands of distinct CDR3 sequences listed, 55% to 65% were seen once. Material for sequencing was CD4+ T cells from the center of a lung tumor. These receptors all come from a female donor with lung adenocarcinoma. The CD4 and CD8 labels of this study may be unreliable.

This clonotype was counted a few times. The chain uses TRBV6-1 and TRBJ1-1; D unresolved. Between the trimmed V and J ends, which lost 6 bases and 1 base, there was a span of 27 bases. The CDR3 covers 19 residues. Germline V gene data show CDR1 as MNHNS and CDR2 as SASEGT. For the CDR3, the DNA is TGTGCCAGCAGCCTCTTTTTTTTGGGCAGGTCGTCGGGGAACACTGAAGCTTTCTTT. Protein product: CASSLFFLGRSSGNTEAFF.

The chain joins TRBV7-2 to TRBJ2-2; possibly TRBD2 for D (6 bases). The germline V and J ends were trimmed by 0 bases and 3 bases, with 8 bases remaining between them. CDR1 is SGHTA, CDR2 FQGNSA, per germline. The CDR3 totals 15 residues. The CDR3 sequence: CASSLAGGYTGELFF. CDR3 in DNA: TGTGCCAGCAGCTTAGCGGGAGGATACACCGGGGAGCTGTTTTTT.

The CDR3 DNA follows: TGTGCCATCCCGGGCCGGGACAGGGGAACTGAAGCTTTCTTT. Translating gives CAIPGRDRGTEAFF. The V and J genes are TRBV10-3 and TRBJ1-1; 10 bases match TRBD1. Germline-derived CDR1 and CDR2 are ENHRY and SYGVKD. Trimming at V came to 8 bases and at J to 5 bases, leaving 8 bases not matched to a gene. This CDR3 comprises 14 residues.

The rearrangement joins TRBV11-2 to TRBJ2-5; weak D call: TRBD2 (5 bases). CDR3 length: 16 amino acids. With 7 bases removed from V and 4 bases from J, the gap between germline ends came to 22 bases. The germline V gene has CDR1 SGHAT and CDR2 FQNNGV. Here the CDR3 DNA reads TGTGCCAGCACTTTAGACGGGGTCGGGATTTTAGAGACCCAGTACTTC. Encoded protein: CASTLDGVGILETQYF.

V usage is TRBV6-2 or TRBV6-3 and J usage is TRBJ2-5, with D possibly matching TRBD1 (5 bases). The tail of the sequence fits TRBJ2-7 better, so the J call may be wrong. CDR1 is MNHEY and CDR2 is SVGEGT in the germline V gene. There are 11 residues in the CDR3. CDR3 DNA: TGTGCCAGCAGCAGGGTTAACGAGCAGTACTTC. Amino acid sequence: CASSRVNEQYF.

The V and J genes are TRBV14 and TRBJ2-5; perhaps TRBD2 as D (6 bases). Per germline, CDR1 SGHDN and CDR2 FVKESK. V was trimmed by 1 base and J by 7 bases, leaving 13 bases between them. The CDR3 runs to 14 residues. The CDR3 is CASSQAALRGTQYF. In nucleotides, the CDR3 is TGTGCCAGCAGCCAAGCAGCGTTGCGGGGGACCCAGTACTTC. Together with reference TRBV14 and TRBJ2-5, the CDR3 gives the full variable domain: EAGVTQFPSHSVIEKGQTVTLRCDPISGHDNLYWYRRVMGKEIKFLLHFVKESKQDESGMPNNRFLAERTGGTYSTLKVQPAELEDSGVYFCASSQAALRGTQYFGPGTRLLVL.

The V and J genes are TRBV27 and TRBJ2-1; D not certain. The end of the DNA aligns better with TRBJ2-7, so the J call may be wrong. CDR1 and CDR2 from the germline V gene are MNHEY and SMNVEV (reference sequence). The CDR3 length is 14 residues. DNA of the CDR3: TGTGCCAGCAGTTTATCGCTGCGTCCCTACGAGCAGTACTTC. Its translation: CASSLSLRPYEQYF.

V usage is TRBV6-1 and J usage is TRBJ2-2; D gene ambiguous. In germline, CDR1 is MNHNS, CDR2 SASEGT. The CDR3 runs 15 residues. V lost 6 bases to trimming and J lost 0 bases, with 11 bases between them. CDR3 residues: CASSWSGANTGELFF. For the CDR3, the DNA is TGTGCCAGCAGCTGGTCAGGAGCGAACACCGGGGAGCTGTTTTTT.

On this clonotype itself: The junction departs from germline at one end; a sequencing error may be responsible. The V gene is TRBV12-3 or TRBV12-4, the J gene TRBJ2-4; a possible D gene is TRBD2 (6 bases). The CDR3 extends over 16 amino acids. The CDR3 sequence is CASSVSGRGGKNTQYF. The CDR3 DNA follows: TGTGCCAGCAGCGTCTCGGGGCGGGGAGGCAAAAATACGCAGTACTTT.

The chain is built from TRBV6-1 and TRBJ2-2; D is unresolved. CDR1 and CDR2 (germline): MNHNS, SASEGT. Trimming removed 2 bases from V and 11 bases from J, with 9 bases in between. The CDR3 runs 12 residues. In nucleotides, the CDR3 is TGTGCCAGCAGTGAACAGTGGGATGAGCTGTTTTTT. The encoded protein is CASSEQWDELFF.

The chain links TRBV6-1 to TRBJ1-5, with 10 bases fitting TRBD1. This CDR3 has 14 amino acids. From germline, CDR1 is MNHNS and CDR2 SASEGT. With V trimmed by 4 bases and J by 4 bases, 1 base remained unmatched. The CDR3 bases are TGTGCCAGCAGTGGACAGGGGGCGAATCAGCCCCAGCATTTT. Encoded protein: CASSGQGANQPQHF.

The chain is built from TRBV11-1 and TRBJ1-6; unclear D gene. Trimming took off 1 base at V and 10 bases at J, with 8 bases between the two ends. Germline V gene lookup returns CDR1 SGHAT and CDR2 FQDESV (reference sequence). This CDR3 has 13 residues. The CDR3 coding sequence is TGTGCCAGCAGCTTAGAGTCGAGGTCACCCCTCCACTTT. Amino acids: CASSLESRSPLHF.

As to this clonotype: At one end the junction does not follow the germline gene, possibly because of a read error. CDR3: CAGSCTGDKDIQYF. The DNA for the CDR3 is TGTGCCGGGAGCTGCACGGGAGACAAAGACATTCAGTACTTC. The chain couples TRBV10-3 to TRBJ2-4; D possibly corresponds to TRBD2 (6 bases). There are 14 residues in the CDR3. Germline values: CDR1 ENHRY, CDR2 SYGVKD.

The CDR3: CASGPGVGGPNLGETQYF. DNA of the CDR3: TGTGCTAGTGGTCCCGGGGTGGGGGGACCAAACCTAGGAGAGACCCAGTACTTC. This chain links TRBV12-5 with TRBJ2-5; weak D call: TRBD2 (6 bases). The germline V gene encodes CDR1 LGHNT and CDR2 FRNRAP. Deletions cut 5 bases from V and 4 bases from J, with 26 bases between. CDR3 length: 18 amino acids.

CDR3 nucleotides: TGTGCCACCACCTTGTACAGGGCGAACACCGGGGAGCTGTTTTTT. Amino acids: CATTLYRANTGELFF. The V call is TRBV10-3, the J call TRBJ2-2; tentative D call: TRBD1 (6 bases). Germline V gives CDR1 ENHRY, CDR2 SYGVKD. Deletions cut 10 bases from V and 0 bases from J, with 15 bases between. CDR3 size: 15 residues.

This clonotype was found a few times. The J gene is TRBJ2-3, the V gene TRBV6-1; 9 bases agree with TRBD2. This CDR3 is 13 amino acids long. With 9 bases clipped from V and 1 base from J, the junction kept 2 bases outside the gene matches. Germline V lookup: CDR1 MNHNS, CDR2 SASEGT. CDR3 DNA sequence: TGTGCCAGTTGGACTAGCGGCACAGATACGCAGTATTTT. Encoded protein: CASWTSGTDTQYF.

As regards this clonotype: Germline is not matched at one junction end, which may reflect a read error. CDR3 loop: CASSSGTGGGPRNTDTQYF. For the CDR3, the DNA is TGTGCCAGCAGTAGTGGGACGGGCGGGGGGCCCCGGAACACAGATACGCAGTATTTC. This chain uses TRBV6-1 with TRBJ2-3; 8 nucleotides match TRBD2. Germline V gene sequence: CDR1 MNHNS, CDR2 SASEGT. This CDR3 spans 19 amino acids.

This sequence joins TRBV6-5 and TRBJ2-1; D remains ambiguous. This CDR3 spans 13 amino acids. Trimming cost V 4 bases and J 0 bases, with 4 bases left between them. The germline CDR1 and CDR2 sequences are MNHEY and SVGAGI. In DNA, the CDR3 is TGTGCCAGCAGTTGGAGCTCCTACAATGAGCAGTTCTTC. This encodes CASSWSSYNEQFF.

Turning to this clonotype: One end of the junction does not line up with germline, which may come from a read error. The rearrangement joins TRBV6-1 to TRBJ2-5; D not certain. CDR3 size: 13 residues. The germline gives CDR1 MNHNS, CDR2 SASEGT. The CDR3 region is CASSEIGFILDVF. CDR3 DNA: TGTGCCAGCAGTGAAATAGGGTTCATTTTGGATGTCTTC.

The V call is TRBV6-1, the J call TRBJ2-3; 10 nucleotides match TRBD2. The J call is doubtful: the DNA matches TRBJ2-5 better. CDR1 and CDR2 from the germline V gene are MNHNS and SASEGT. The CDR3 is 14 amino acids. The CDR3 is CAGSGGGDKETQYF. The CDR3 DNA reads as TGTGCGGGCAGCGGGGGGGGTGACAAAGAGACCCAGTACTTC.

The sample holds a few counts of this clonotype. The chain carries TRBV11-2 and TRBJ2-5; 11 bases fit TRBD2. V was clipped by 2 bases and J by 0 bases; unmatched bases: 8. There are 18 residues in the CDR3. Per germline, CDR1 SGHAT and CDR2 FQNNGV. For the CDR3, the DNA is TGTGCCAGCAGCTTACGCCTAGCGGGGGGCTTGTACCAAGAGACCCAGTACTTC. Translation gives CASSLRLAGGLYQETQYF.

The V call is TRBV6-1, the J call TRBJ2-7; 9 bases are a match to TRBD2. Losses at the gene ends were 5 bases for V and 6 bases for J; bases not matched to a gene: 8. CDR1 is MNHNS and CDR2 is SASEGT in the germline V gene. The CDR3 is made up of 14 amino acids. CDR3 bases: TGTGCCAGCAGTCTTAGCGGGGGCACGGGCGAGCAGTACTTC. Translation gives CASSLSGGTGEQYF.

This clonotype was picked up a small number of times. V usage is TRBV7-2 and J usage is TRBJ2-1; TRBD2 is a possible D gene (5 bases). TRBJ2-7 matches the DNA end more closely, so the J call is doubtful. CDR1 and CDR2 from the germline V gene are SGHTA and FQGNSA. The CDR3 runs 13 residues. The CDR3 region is CASSLVLAREQYF. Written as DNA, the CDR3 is TGTGCCAGCAGCTTAGTTCTAGCCCGCGAGCAGTACTTC.

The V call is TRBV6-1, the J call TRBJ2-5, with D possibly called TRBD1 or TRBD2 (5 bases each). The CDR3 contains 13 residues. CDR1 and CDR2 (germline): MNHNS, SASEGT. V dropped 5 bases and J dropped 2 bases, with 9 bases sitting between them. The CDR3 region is CASSKGPQETQYF. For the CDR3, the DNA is TGTGCCAGCAGTAAGGGACCTCAAGAGACCCAGTACTTC.

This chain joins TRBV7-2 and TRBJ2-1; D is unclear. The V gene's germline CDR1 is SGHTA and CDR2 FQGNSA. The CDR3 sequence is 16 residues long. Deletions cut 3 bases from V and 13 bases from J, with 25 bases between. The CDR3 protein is CASSLSAAAAEKTQFF. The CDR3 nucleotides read TGTGCCAGCAGCTTGAGTGCGGCCGCTGCTGAGAAGACCCAGTTCTTC.

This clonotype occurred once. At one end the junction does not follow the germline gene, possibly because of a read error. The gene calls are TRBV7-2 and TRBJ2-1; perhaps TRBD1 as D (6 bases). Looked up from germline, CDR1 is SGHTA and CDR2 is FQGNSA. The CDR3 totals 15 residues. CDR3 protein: CASSLGSGNNREQFF. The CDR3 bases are TGTGCCAGCAGCTTGGGTAGTGGGAACAACAGGGAGCAGTTTTTC.

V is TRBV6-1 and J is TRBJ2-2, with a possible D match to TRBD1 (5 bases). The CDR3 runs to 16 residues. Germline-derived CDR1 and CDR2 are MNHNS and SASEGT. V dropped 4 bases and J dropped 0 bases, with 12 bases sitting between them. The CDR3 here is CASSGWGWANTGELFF. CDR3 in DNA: TGTGCCAGCAGTGGTTGGGGCTGGGCGAACACCGGGGAGCTGTTTTTT.

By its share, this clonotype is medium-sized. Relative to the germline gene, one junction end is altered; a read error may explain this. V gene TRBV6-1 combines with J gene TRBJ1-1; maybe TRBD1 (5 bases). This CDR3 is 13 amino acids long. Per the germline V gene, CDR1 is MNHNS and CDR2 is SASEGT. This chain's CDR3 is CASSEAPGTRSLF. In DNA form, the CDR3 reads TGTGCCAGCAGTGAAGCGCCAGGGACTCGGTCCCTCTTT.